This T cell receptor (beta chain) comes out of a study of technical replicates of blood from a few donors. TCRdb keeps only in-frame clones here, not all; method: immunoSEQ multiplex PCR. The table records tens of thousands of clones, approximately 96% of them present only once. The trim removed 4 bases at V and 6 bases at J, leaving 4 bases unmatched. Germline CDR1 is ENHRY and CDR2 is SYGVKD. The CDR3 is 13 residues long. The clonotype originates from a human donor in good health. Sequenced sample: T cells isolated from PBMCs. This chain uses TRBV10-3 with TRBJ1-1; 8 bases map to TRBD1. The CDR3 coding sequence is TGTGCCATCAGTGTGACAGGGGACCCTGAAGCTTTCTTT. This codes for CAISVTGDPEAFF.